This T cell receptor beta chain was profiled in a study of control samples from healthy donors and cancer patients. Data came from immunoSEQ multiplex PCR; TCRdb stores just in-frame clones and leaves some out. The sample lists some 150,000 clones, just under 95% occurring once. V was pared by 0 bases and J by 1 base, with 14 bases of the junction left unmatched. Germline-derived CDR1 and CDR2 are SGDLS and YYNGEE. This CDR3 is built from 20 residues. The sample taken for sequencing was blood. The V call is TRBV9, the J call TRBJ1-1, with 11 bases lining up with TRBD1. The receptor was derived from a woman aged 60-75 years in good health. CDR3 residues: CASSVDSPEGQGEENTEAFF. As DNA, the CDR3 is TGTGCCAGCAGCGTAGACTCGCCGGAGGGACAGGGGGAAGAGAACACTGAAGCTTTCTTT.